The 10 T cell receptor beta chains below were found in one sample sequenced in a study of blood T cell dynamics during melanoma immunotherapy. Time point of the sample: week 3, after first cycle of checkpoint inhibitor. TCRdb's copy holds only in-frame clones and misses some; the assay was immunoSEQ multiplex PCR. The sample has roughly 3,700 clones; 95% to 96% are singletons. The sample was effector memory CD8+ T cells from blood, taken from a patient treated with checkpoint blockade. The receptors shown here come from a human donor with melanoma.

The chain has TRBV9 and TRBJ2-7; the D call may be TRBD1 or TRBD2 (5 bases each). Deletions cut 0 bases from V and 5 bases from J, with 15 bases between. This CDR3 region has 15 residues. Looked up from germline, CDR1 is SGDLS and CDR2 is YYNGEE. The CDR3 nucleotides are TGTGCCAGCAGCGTAGGGGTGGGGACCCCACACGAGCAGTACTTC. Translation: CASSVGVGTPHEQYF.

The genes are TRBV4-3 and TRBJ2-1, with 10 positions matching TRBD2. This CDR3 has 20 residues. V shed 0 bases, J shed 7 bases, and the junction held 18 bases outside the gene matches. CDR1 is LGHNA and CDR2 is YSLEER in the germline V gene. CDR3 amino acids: CASSQEVQDLAGVVGNEQFF. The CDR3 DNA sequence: TGCGCCAGCAGCCAAGAAGTACAGGATCTAGCGGGAGTGGTTGGGAATGAGCAGTTCTTC.

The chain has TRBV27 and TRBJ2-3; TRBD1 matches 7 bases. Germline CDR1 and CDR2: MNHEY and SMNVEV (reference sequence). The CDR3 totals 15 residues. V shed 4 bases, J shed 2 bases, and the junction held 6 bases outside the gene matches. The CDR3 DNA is TGTGCCAGCAGTTACAAGACAGGGTACACAGATACGCAGTATTTT. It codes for CASSYKTGYTDTQYF.

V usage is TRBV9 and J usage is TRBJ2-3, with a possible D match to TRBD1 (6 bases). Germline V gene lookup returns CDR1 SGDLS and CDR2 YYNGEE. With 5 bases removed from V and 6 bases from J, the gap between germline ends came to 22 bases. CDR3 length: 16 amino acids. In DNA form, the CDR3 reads TGTGCCAGCAGTGCGCCCTGGGGGCGCGATGTGGATACGCAGTATTTT. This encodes CASSAPWGRDVDTQYF.

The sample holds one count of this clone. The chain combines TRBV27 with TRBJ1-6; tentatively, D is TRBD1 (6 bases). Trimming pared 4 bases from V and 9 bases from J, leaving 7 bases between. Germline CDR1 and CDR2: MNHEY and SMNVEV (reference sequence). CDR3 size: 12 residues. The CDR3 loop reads CASSSGVSPLHF. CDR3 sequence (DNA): TGTGCCAGCAGTTCAGGGGTTTCACCCCTCCACTTT.

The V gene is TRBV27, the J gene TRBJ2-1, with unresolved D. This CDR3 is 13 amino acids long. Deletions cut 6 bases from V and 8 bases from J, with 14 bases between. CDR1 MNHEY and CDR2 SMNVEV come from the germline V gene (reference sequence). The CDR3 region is CASRSGLFDEQFF. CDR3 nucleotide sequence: TGTGCCAGCAGGTCAGGCCTTTTTGATGAGCAGTTCTTC.

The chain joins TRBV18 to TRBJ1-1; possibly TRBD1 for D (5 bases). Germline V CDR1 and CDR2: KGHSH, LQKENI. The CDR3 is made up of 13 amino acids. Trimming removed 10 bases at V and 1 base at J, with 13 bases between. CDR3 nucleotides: TGTGCCACCTTCGGGACGGAGAACACTGAAGCTTTCTTT. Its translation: CATFGTENTEAFF.

The CDR3 loop is CASSQEGPGTSGHEQYF. CDR3 coding DNA: TGCGCCAGCAGCCAAGAGGGTCCCGGGACTAGCGGTCACGAGCAGTACTTC. This chain uses TRBV4-1 with TRBJ2-7; 11 nucleotides agree with TRBD2. The J segment lost 5 bases and the V segment lost 0 bases, leaving 9 bases of the junction unmatched. Germline V gives CDR1 MGHRA, CDR2 YSYEKL. The CDR3 length is 17 residues.

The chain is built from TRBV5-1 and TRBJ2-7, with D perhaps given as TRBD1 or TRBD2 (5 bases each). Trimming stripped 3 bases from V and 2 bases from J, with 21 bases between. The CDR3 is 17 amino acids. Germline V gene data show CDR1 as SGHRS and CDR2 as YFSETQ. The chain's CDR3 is CASSYYVLGESTYEQYF. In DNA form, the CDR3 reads TGCGCCAGCAGCTATTACGTTCTGGGGGAATCTACCTACGAGCAGTACTTC.

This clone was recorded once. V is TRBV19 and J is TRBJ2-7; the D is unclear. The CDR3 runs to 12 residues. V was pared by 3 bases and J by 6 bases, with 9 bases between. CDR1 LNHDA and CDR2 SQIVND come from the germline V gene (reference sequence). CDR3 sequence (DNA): TGTGCCAGTAGTATCCCCGGCGGCGAGCAGTACTTC. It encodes CASSIPGGEQYF.